The 10 T cell receptor beta chains given below trace back to one sample, sequenced in a study of T cell repertoires in cytomegalovirus infection. TCRdb independently ran MiXCR on the reads; one entry per CDR3 protein. The data contain approximately 1,000,000 distinct CDR3 sequences, 25% to 40% of them seen just once; the ten biggest clones take up about an eighth. These receptors have no known antigen. The source was cultured CD8+ T cells from PBMCs, collected from culture after CMV antigen stimulation. The receptor set was obtained from a human donor in good health (CMV status not recorded). Some clones in this sample may be carry-over from other donors' samples.

There are a few counts of this clonotype. The chain is built from TRBV11-1 and TRBJ2-7; possibly TRBD1 or TRBD2 for D (5 bases each). Germline CDR1 is SGHAT and CDR2 is FQDESV (reference sequence). The CDR3 covers 15 residues. V gave up 4 bases and J gave up 2 bases, with 15 bases separating them. The CDR3 coding sequence is TGTGCCAGCAGCTCCTCCCCGGGGCGTACCTACGAGCAGTACGTC. Its translation: CASSSSPGRTYEQYV.

There are many counts of this clonotype. The chain couples TRBV12-3 or TRBV12-4 to TRBJ1-1, with D perhaps TRBD1 (6 bases). The V end lost 5 bases, the J end lost 0 bases, and 10 bases lay between the germline ends. The CDR3 contains 14 residues. CDR3 region: CASSPGQMNTEAFF. CDR3 bases: TGTGCCAGCAGTCCGGGACAAATGAACACTGAAGCTTTCTTT.

The chain employs TRBV4-1 and TRBJ2-1; 7 bases align to TRBD2. This CDR3 has 16 amino acids. J lost 5 bases, V lost 3 bases, and 10 bases had no gene match. In germline, CDR1 is MGHRA, CDR2 YSYEKL. CDR3 nucleotide sequence: TGCGCCAGCAGCCAGATGGCGGGACTAAGTCACAATGAGCAGTTCTTC. It translates to CASSQMAGLSHNEQFF.

This clonotype was picked up a small number of times. The chain links TRBV5-8 to TRBJ2-1, with 7 bases identical to TRBD1. CDR3 length equals 13 residues. CDR1 is SGHTS and CDR2 is YDEGEE in the germline V gene. V was pared by 5 bases and J by 6 bases, with 5 bases of the junction left unmatched. The CDR3 DNA follows: TGTGCCAGCAGACAGGACAGGTTCAATGAGCAGTTCTTC. It codes for CASRQDRFNEQFF.

J is TRBJ2-7 and V is TRBV6-7; TRBD2 matches at 12 bases. TRBV6-7 is an open reading frame, and its role is uncertain. This CDR3 region has 18 residues. With 0 bases clipped from V and 0 bases from J, the junction kept 6 bases outside the gene matches. The CDR3 loop is CASSYSTSGGKSSYEQYF. In DNA form, the CDR3 reads TGTGCCAGCAGTTACTCGACTAGCGGGGGTAAAAGCTCCTACGAGCAGTACTTC.

In its sample, this clonotype was seen a few times. This chain uses TRBV7-3 with TRBJ2-2, with TRBD2 matching 7 bases. The CDR3 extends over 19 amino acids. The junction had 16 bases not matched to a gene; V was cut back by 5 bases and J by 1 base. CDR1 is SGHTA, CDR2 FQGTGA, per germline. The CDR3 spells CASSPEMGGDYQNTGELFF. Written as DNA, the CDR3 is TGTGCCAGCAGCCCTGAGATGGGGGGGGACTACCAGAACACCGGGGAGCTGTTTTTT.

The chain joins TRBV7-1 to TRBJ2-1; 7 nucleotides line up with TRBD1. TRBV7-1 falls under the ORF class, with uncertain function. This CDR3 is built from 13 residues. The ends lost 5 bases at V and 7 bases at J; junction bases unmatched: 5. CDR3 DNA sequence: TGTGCCAGCAGCCGACAGGGTTTGAATGAGCAGTTCTTC. Protein: CASSRQGLNEQFF.

The table lists this clonotype with many counts. The chain couples TRBV10-3 to TRBJ2-7, with D perhaps TRBD2 (7 bases). Germline CDR1 reads ENHRY; CDR2 reads SYGVKD. Deletions cut 6 bases from V and 6 bases from J, with 12 bases between. CDR3 size: 12 residues. Here the CDR3 DNA reads TGTGCCATCAGCGAGGGGGGGGCCGAGCAGTACGTC. Translation: CAISEGGAEQYV.

The genes are TRBV27 and TRBJ2-2; TRBD1 is a possible D gene (5 bases). CDR1 and CDR2 from the germline V gene are MNHEY and SMNVEV (reference sequence). This CDR3 has 18 residues. Trimming shortened V by 5 bases and J by 3 bases, and 22 bases separated the two germline ends. CDR3 loop: CASSLSGSWGSYTGELFF. In nucleotides, the CDR3 is TGTGCCAGCAGTCTTAGTGGGTCTTGGGGCAGCTACACCGGGGAGCTGTTTTTT.

This chain joins TRBV4-3 and TRBJ2-5; D not resolved. The CDR3 loop spans 17 amino acids. Germline CDR1 LGHNA, CDR2 YSLEER. V dropped 0 bases and J dropped 1 base, with 15 bases sitting between them. CDR3 residues: CASSQDIGPGSQETQYF. The CDR3 DNA reads TGCGCCAGCAGCCAAGATATAGGGCCCGGCTCCCAAGAGACCCAGTACTTC.